This TCR beta chain was identified during a study of T-cell memory formation after mild COVID-19. Overall study context: Across donors, TCR clusters were largely donor specific. Broader study findings: Day 15 to 85 contracting clones showed balanced CD4/CD8; day 15 to 37 expanders favored CD4+.

The germline V gene has CDR1 SGHRS and CDR2 YFSETQ. With 0 bases removed from V and 9 bases from J, the gap between germline ends came to 13 bases. This CDR3 is built from 14 residues. TCRdb used MiXCR to reprocess the 5' RACE reads, holding one entry per CDR3 protein. The table lists 450,000 to 650,000 distinct CDR3 sequences, over 15% of them singletons. In regard to this clonotype: The antigen remains unidentified.

This TCR came from an adult woman who had mild COVID-19 (a few samples of this study predate the infection). Cell type and time point are not known. Sequencing was done on a sample of PBMCs or a T cell subset sorted from them (not recorded which). The chain combines TRBV5-1 with TRBJ2-1; D may be TRBD1 (5 bases). CDR3: CASSLVSGSGEQFF. The CDR3 DNA is TGCGCCAGCAGCTTGGTTTCAGGGTCTGGTGAGCAGTTCTTC. The full variable domain, with the rest looked up from reference TRBV5-1 and TRBJ2-1, is KAGVTQTPRYLIKTRGQQVTLSCSPISGHRSVSWYQQTPGQGLQFLFEYFSETQRNKGNFPGRFSGRQFSNSRSEMNVSTLELGDSALYLCASSLVSGSGEQFFGPGTRLTVL.